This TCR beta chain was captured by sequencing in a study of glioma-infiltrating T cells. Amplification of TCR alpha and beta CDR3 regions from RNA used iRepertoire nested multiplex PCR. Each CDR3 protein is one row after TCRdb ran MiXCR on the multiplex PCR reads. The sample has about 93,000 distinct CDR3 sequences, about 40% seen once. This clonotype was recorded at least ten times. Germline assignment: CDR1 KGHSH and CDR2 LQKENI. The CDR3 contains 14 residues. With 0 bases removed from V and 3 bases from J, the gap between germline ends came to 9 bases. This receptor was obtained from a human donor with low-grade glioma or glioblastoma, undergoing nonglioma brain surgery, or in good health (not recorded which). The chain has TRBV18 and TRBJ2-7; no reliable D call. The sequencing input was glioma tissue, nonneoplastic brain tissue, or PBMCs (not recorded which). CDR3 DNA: TGTGCCAGCTCACCACCCTCTAGGGACTACGAGCAGTACTTC. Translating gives CASSPPSRDYEQYF. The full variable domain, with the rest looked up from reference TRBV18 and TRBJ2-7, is NAGVMQNPRHLVRRRGQEARLRCSPMKGHSHVYWYRQLPEEGLKFMVYLQKENIIDESGMPKERFSAEFPKEGPSILRIQQVVRGDSAAYFCASSPPSRDYEQYFGPGTRLTVT.